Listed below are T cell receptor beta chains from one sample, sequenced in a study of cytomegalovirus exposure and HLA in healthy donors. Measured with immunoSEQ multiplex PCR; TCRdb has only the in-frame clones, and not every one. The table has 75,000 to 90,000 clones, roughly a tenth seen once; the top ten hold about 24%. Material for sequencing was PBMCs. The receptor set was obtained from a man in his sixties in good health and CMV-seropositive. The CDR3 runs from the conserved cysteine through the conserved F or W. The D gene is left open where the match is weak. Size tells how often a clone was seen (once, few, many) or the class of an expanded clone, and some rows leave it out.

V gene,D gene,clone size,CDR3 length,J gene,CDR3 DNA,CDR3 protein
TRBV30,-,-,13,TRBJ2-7,TGTGCCTGGGCGACTGGAGCCCCCCTAAAGCAGTACTTC,CAWATGAPLKQYF
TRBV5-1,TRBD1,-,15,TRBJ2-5,TGCGCCAGCAGCTTCAGGGGGCGCGGAGAAGAGACCCAGTACTTC,CASSFRGRGEETQYF
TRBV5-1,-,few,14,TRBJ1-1,TGCGCCAGCAGCTTTAGGAGGGCTGGGACTGAAGCTTTCTTT,CASSFRRAGTEAFF
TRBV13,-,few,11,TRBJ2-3,TGTGCCAGCACCCAGGGGGATACGCAGTATTTT,CASTQGDTQYF
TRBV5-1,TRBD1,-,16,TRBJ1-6,TGCGCCAGCAGCAACCGGGACAGGGAAGAGGGTTCACCCCTCCACTTT,CASSNRDREEGSPLHF
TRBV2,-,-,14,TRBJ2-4,TGTGCCAGCGGGGCGGATCTCGGCAAAAACATTCAGTACTTC,CASGADLGKNIQYF
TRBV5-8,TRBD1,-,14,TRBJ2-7,TGTGCCAGCAACCCGACAGGGGCCACCTACGAGCAGTACTTC,CASNPTGATYEQYF
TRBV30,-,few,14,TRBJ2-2,TGTGCCTGGAGCCCGGGACTGAACACCGGGGAGCTGTTTTTT,CAWSPGLNTGELFF
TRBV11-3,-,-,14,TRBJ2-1,TGTGCCAGCAGCTCACCCTCGACTAGTCATGAGCAGTTCTTC,CASSSPSTSHEQFF
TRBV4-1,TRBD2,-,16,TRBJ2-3,TGCGCCAGCAGCCAGGGGGGAGGGATCGGCACAGATACGCAGTATTTT,CASSQGGGIGTDTQYF
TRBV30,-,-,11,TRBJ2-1,TGTGCCTGGAGTATGGTCGGTGAGCAGTTCTTC,CAWSMVGEQFF
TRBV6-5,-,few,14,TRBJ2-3,TGTGCCAGCAGACCCGGGAGAATGGCAGATACGCAGTATTTT,CASRPGRMADTQYF
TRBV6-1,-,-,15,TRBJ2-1,TGTGCCGGCCAAATCGACAGAAGCTCCTACAATGAGCAGTTCTTC,CAGQIDRSSYNEQFF
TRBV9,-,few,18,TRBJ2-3,TGTGCCAGCAGCCCTCAAGGGTTCGGGGTCGGCGGCCGGGATACGCAGTATTTT,CASSPQGFGVGGRDTQYF
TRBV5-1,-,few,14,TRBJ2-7,TGCGCCAGCAGCTTGGTGAGTTCGGCCTACGAGCAGTACTTC,CASSLVSSAYEQYF
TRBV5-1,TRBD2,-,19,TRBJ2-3,TGCGCCAGCAGCTTCTCCGGGACTAGCGGGATCCTTATTGGAGATACGCAGTATTTT,CASSFSGTSGILIGDTQYF
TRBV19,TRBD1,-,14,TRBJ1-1,TGTGCCAGTAGTATCCAGGGGGCGCCCACTGAAGCTTTCTTT,CASSIQGAPTEAFF
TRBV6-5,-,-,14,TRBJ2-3,TGTGCCAGCATGACCGGACTAAGACCAGATACGCAGTATTTT,CASMTGLRPDTQYF
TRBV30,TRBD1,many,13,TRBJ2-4,TGTGCCTGGTCTCCGGACAGGGCGGGAATTCAGTACTTC,CAWSPDRAGIQYF
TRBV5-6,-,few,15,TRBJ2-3,TGTGCCAGCAGCACACTAGTCCGGCCCCCCAATACGCAGTATTTT,CASSTLVRPPNTQYF
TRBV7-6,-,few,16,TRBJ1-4,TGTGACAGCAGCTTAGGGCGGGAGTCAACTAACGAAAAACTGTTTTTT,CDSSLGRESTNEKLFF
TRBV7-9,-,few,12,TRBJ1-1,TGTGCCAGCAGCACCGCGGGAACTGAAGCTTTCTTT,CASSTAGTEAFF
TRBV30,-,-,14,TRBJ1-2,TGTGCCTGGCCCCCCAGACAGCTATTCTATGGCTACACCTTC,CAWPPRQLFYGYTF
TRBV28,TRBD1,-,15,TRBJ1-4,TGTGCCAGCAGTGACGACAGGGGAGGGGGTGAAAAACTGTTTTTT,CASSDDRGGGEKLFF